These 21 T cell receptor beta chains were sequenced from one sample in a study of T cell changes during pregnancy in multiple sclerosis (dated by TCRdb to the late 2010s). Library prep was done by the immunoSEQ multiplex PCR assay. The clones in this table, taken by TCRdb from immuneACCESS, are in-frame only. Not every clone is retained; where verified, under half of the shortfall comes from an unresolved V gene, and the cause of the rest is unknown. The table for this sample lists tens of thousands of clones; roughly nine tenths of them were counted only once. The ten biggest clones cover about 0.88% of the sample. Specimen: peripheral blood, collected before pregnancy. These receptors were obtained from a female donor with multiple sclerosis, enrolled in a pregnancy study.

The rearrangement uses TRBV5-4 and TRBJ2-3, with D possibly matching TRBD2 (6 bases). Germline CDR1 SGHNT, CDR2 YYREEE (reference sequence). The CDR3 is made up of 16 amino acids. V dropped 5 bases and J dropped 4 bases, with 20 bases sitting between them. The CDR3 nucleotides read TGTGCCAGCAGTCTCCTGCAGGCGGGGAGGTCAGATACGCAGTATTTT. Its protein product is CASSLLQAGRSDTQYF.

V gene TRBV11-2 combines with J gene TRBJ1-2; D gene ambiguous. This CDR3 has 17 amino acids. The germline V gene encodes CDR1 SGHAT and CDR2 FQNNGV. The V end lost 5 bases, the J end lost 4 bases, and 23 bases lay between the germline ends. Here the CDR3 DNA reads TGTGCCAGCAGCGGCATCGGTTCGTCAGACAAGCCCTATGGCTACACCTTC. The encoded protein is CASSGIGSSDKPYGYTF.

This clone has only one observation. The rearrangement joins TRBV7-2 to TRBJ1-3; a weak D match, TRBD1 (6 bases). CDR3 length: 14 amino acids. V lost 4 bases, J lost 9 bases, and 16 bases lay in between. Germline lookup yields CDR1 SGHTA and CDR2 FQGNSA. The CDR3 loop is CASSSDRSSITIYF. The CDR3 region has the DNA TGTGCCAGCAGCTCCGACAGGTCCAGTATCACCATATATTTT.

J is TRBJ1-5 and V is TRBV2, with D perhaps TRBD1 (6 bases). The germline gives CDR1 SNHLY, CDR2 FYNNEI. V was clipped by 3 bases and J by 2 bases, with 8 bases between them. This CDR3 spans 14 amino acids. The CDR3 DNA is TGTGCCAGCAGTGACAGGGGTGGCAATCAGCCCCAGCATTTT. Translated: CASSDRGGNQPQHF.

The chain is built from TRBV7-9 and TRBJ1-1; the D is unclear. There are 13 residues in the CDR3. The V end lost 4 bases, the J end lost 0 bases, and 6 bases lay between the germline ends. Germline V gives CDR1 SEHNR, CDR2 FQNEAQ (reference sequence). CDR3: CASSSAVNTEAFF. The CDR3 DNA sequence: TGTGCCAGCAGCTCCGCGGTGAACACTGAAGCTTTCTTT.

V and J are TRBV5-4 and TRBJ1-1, with TRBD1 as a possible D gene (6 bases). The CDR3 has 17 residues. Germline assignment: CDR1 SGHNT and CDR2 YYREEE (reference sequence). Deletions cut 0 bases from V and 1 base from J, with 16 bases between. CDR3 sequence reads: CASSLAPTGLGNTEAFF. CDR3 DNA sequence: TGTGCCAGCAGCTTGGCCCCCACAGGGCTTGGGAACACTGAAGCTTTCTTT.

This chain joins TRBV6-5 and TRBJ2-3; perhaps TRBD2 as D (6 bases). V was cut by 6 bases and J by 6 bases, with 16 bases left in between. The V gene's germline CDR1 is MNHEY and CDR2 SVGAGI. The length of the CDR3 is 14 residues. This CDR3 reads CASSPSRGMDTQYF. Here the CDR3 DNA reads TGTGCCAGCAGCCCCTCGCGGGGCATGGATACGCAGTATTTT.

The V gene is TRBV9, the J gene TRBJ1-2, with 11 bases aligning to TRBD1. The V segment lost 3 bases and the J segment 7 bases; nucleotides outside the gene matches: 2. Germline assignment: CDR1 SGDLS and CDR2 YYNGEE. The CDR3 is 13 residues long. DNA for the CDR3: TGTGCCAGCAGCGGGACAGGGGGCGGTGGCTACACCTTC. Translation: CASSGTGGGGYTF.

The CDR3 DNA sequence: TGTGCCAGCAGCTTGGCCCGCAATGAGCAGTTCTTC. Its translation is CASSLARNEQFF. The chain employs TRBV5-4 and TRBJ2-1, with unresolved D. V was pared by 0 bases and J by 6 bases, with 4 bases between. The CDR3 covers 12 residues. The germline gives CDR1 SGHNT, CDR2 YYREEE (reference sequence).

The CDR3 spells CASSPRRGLAEDTQYF. CDR3 bases: TGTGCCAGCTCACCACGTAGAGGCCTAGCCGAAGATACGCAGTATTTT. This rearrangement joins TRBV18 to TRBJ2-3; D is perhaps TRBD2 (5 bases). Trimming shortened V by 1 base and J by 5 bases, and 16 bases separated the two germline ends. This CDR3 has 16 amino acids. Germline assignment: CDR1 KGHSH and CDR2 LQKENI. The full variable domain, in which reference TRBV18 and TRBJ2-3 provide the parts outside the CDR3, is NAGVMQNPRHLVRRRGQEARLRCSPMKGHSHVYWYRQLPEEGLKFMVYLQKENIIDESGMPKERFSAEFPKEGPSILRIQQVVRGDSAAYFCASSPRRGLAEDTQYFGPGTRLTVL.

In this sample, this clone turned up a few times. V is TRBV6-5 and J is TRBJ1-6; no definite D call. CDR3 length equals 13 residues. Trimming left V 6 bases short and J 2 bases short, with 5 bases between. CDR1 and CDR2 from the germline V gene are MNHEY and SVGAGI. The CDR3 nucleotides read TGTGCCAGCAGCGACACCTATAATTCACCCCTCCACTTT. This codes for CASSDTYNSPLHF.

The chain couples TRBV27 to TRBJ1-4, with D possibly TRBD1 on 6 matching bases. The CDR3 sequence is 15 residues long. Germline V CDR1 and CDR2: MNHEY, SMNVEV (reference sequence). Between the trimmed V and J ends, which lost 5 bases and 5 bases, there was a span of 15 bases. CDR3 nucleotides: TGTGCCAGCAGTCGATCAGGGGTCCTAAATGAAAAACTGTTTTTT. Translated: CASSRSGVLNEKLFF.

The rearrangement links TRBV7-3 to TRBJ2-1; weak D call: TRBD2 (5 bases). The germline V gene encodes CDR1 SGHTA and CDR2 FQGTGA. CDR3 length: 14 residues. The V and J ends lost 1 base and 6 bases respectively, with 10 bases between them. The CDR3 nucleotides are TGTGCCAGCAGCTTAATGGGAGTTGGCAATGAGCAGTTCTTC. Amino acid sequence: CASSLMGVGNEQFF.

The chain uses TRBV10-3 and TRBJ2-1; a possible D gene is TRBD1 (5 bases). Germline assignment: CDR1 ENHRY and CDR2 SYGVKD. V lost 6 bases to trimming and J lost 0 bases, with 9 bases between them. The CDR3 covers 14 residues. Here the CDR3 reads CAIRGVASYNEQFF. The DNA of the CDR3 is TGTGCCATCAGAGGGGTTGCCTCCTACAATGAGCAGTTCTTC.

This chain connects TRBV5-4 to TRBJ1-3; TRBD1 might be the D (5 bases). The CDR3 runs to 14 residues. Germline-derived CDR1 and CDR2 are SGHNT and YYREEE (reference sequence). V gave up 2 bases and J gave up 3 bases, with 9 bases separating them. The CDR3: CASSFAGIGNTIYF. Here the CDR3 DNA reads TGTGCCAGCAGCTTCGCAGGGATTGGAAACACCATATATTTT. Variable domain in full (rest from reference TRBV5-4 and TRBJ1-3): ETGVTQSPTHLIKTRGQQVTLRCSSQSGHNTVSWYQQALGQGPQFIFQYYREEENGRGNFPPRFSGLQFPNYSSELNVNALELDDSALYLCASSFAGIGNTIYFGEGSWLTVV.

This chain joins TRBV5-4 and TRBJ2-3, with 9 bases that match TRBD1. This CDR3 has 14 residues. Germline CDR1 and CDR2: SGHNT and YYREEE (reference sequence). Unmatched junction bases numbered 5, after V lost 3 bases and J lost 6 bases. CDR3 amino acids: CASSSGQGRDTQYF. The CDR3, as DNA: TGTGCCAGCAGCTCTGGACAGGGGCGGGATACGCAGTATTTT.

The chain has TRBV27 and TRBJ1-5; D is unclear. The germline CDR1 and CDR2 sequences are MNHEY and SMNVEV (reference sequence). Trimming removed 5 bases at V and 2 bases at J, with 7 bases between. This CDR3 is built from 13 residues. The CDR3 here is CASSPLRNQPQHF. Written as DNA, the CDR3 is TGTGCCAGCAGTCCCCTCCGCAATCAGCCCCAGCATTTT.

This rearrangement joins TRBV10-3 to TRBJ2-5, with 11 bases aligning to TRBD2. The V gene's germline CDR1 is ENHRY and CDR2 SYGVKD. The CDR3 totals 17 residues. With V trimmed by 3 bases and J by 1 base, 7 bases remained unmatched. The CDR3 loop is CAISDLAGGAPQETQYF. The CDR3 DNA sequence: TGTGCCATCAGTGATCTAGCGGGGGGCGCACCCCAAGAGACCCAGTACTTC.

The chain has TRBV6-1 and TRBJ2-6, with 8 bases that match TRBD1. V shed 2 bases, J shed 4 bases, and the junction held 7 bases outside the gene matches. Germline V gene sequence: CDR1 MNHNS, CDR2 SASEGT. The CDR3 is made up of 17 amino acids. The CDR3 coding sequence is TGTGCCAGCAGTGAATTTCGGACAGGGACCGGGGCCAACGTCCTGACTTTC. This codes for CASSEFRTGTGANVLTF.

The rearrangement joins TRBV5-4 to TRBJ2-3; the match to TRBD2 covers 11 bases. V shed 1 base, J shed 5 bases, and the junction held 3 bases outside the gene matches. This CDR3 has 15 amino acids. CDR1 SGHNT and CDR2 YYREEE come from the germline V gene (reference sequence). The CDR3 sequence: CASSLTSGGIDTQYF. CDR3 nucleotides: TGTGCCAGCAGCTTGACTAGCGGGGGTATAGATACGCAGTATTTT.

The chain uses TRBV19 and TRBJ1-2; D unclear. The ends were cut back, 6 bases at V and 3 bases at J, with 11 bases in the middle. The germline gives CDR1 LNHDA, CDR2 SQIVND (reference sequence). This CDR3 has 13 residues. The CDR3 here is CASSPTADYGYTF. In DNA, the CDR3 is TGTGCCAGTAGCCCTACAGCTGACTATGGCTACACCTTC.